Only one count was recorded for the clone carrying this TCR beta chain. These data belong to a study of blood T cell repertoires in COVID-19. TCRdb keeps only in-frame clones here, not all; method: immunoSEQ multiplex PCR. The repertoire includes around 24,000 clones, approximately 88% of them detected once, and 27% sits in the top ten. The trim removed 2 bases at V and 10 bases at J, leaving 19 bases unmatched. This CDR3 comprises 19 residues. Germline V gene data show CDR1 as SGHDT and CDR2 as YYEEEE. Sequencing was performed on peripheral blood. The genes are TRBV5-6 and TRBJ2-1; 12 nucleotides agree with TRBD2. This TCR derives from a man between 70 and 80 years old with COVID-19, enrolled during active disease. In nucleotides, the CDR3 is TGTGCCAGCAGCTTCTCGAATCTCCGGCTAGCGGGAGGGCGGGGGGAGCAGTTCTTC. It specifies CASSFSNLRLAGGRGEQFF.